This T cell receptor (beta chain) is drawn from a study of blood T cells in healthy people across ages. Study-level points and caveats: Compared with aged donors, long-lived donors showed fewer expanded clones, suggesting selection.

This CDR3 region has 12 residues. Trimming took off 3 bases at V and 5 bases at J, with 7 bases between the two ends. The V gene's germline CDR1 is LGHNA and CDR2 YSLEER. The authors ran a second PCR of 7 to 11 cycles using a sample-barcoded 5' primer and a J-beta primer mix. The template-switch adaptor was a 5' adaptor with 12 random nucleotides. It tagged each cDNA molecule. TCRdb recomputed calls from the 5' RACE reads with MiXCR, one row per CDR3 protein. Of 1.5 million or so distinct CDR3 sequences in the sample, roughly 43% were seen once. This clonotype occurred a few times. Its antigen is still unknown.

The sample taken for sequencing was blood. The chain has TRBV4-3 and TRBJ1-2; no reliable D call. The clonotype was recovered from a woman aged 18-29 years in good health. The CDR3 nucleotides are TGCGCCAGCAGCCACCCCTTATATGGCTACACCTTC. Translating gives CASSHPLYGYTF.